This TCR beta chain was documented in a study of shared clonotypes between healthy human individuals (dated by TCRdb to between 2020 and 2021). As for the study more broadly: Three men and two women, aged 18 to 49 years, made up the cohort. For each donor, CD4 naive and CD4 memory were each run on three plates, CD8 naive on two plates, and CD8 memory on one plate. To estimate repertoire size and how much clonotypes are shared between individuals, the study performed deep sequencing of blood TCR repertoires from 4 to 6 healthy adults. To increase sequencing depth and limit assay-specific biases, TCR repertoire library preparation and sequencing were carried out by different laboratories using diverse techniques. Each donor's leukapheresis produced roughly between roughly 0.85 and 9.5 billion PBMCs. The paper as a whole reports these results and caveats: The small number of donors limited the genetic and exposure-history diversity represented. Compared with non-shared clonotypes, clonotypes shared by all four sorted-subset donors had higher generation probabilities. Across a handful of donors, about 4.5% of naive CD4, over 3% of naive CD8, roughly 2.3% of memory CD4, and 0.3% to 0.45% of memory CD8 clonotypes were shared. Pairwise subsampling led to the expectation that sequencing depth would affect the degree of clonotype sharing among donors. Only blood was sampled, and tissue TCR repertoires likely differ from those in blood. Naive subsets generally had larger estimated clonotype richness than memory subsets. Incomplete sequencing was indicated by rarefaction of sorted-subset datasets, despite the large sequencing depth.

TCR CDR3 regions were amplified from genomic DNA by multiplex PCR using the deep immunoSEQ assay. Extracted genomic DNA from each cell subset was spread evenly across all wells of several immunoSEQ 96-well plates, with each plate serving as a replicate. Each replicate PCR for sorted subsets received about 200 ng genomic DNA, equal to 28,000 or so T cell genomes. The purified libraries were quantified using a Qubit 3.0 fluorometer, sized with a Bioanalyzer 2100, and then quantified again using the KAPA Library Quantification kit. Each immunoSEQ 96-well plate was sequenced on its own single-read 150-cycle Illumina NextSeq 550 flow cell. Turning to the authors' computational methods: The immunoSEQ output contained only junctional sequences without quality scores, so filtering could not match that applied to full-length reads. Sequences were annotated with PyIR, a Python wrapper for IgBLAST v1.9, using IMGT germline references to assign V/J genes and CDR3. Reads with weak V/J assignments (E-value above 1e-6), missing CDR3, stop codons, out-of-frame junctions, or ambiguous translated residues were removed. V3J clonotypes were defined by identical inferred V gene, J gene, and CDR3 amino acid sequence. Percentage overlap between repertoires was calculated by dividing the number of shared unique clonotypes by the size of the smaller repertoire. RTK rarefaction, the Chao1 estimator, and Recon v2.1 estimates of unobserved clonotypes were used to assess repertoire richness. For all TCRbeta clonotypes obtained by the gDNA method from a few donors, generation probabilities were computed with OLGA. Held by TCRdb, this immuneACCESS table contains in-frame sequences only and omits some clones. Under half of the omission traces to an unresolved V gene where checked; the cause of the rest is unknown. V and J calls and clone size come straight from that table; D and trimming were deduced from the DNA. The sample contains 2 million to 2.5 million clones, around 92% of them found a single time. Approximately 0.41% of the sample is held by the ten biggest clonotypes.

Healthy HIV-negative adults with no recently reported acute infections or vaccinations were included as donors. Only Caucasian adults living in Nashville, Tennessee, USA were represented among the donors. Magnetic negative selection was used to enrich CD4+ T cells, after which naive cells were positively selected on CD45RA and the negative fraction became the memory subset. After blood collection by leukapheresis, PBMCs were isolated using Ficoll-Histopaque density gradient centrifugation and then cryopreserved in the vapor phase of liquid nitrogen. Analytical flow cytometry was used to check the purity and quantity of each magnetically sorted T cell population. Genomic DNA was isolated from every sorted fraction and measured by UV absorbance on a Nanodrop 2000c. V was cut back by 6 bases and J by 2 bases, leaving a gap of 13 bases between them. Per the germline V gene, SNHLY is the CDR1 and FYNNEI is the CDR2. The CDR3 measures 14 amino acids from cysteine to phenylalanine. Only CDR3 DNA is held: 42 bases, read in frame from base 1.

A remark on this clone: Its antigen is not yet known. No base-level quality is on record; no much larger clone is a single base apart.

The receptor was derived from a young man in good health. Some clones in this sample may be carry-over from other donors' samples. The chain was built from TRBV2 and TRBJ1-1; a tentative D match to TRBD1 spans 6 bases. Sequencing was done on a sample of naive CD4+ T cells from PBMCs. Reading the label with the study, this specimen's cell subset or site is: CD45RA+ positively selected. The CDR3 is CASSYQGPNTEAFF. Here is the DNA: TGTGCCAGCAGCTACCAGGGGCCCAACACTGAAGCTTTCTTT. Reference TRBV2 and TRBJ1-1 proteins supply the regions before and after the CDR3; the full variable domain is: EPEVTQTPSHQVTQMGQEVILRCVPISNHLYFYWYRQILGQKVEFLVSFYNNEISEKSEIFDDQFSVERPDGSNFTLKIRSTKLEDSAMYFCASSYQGPNTEAFFGQGTRLTVV.